This T cell receptor (beta chain) was sequenced during a study of blood T cell repertoires in COVID-19. Study details: Italy, Spain and the United States were the sources of the convalescent and acute COVID-19 samples. T cells, B-cell-depleted T cells, or PBMCs supplied cDNA or gDNA.

The CDR3 runs 15 residues. Trimming took off 0 bases at V and 3 bases at J, with 12 bases between the two ends. From germline, CDR1 is SGDLS and CDR2 YYNGEE. In the study's own analysis: Researchers report that nucleated cell counts were estimated from reference gene primer amplification. The data were produced by immunoSEQ multiplex PCR, yet TCRdb's version contains in-frame clones alone and is incomplete. The V and J calls and clone size were taken over from that table, and D and trimming were inferred from the DNA. In the table there are 200,000 to 300,000 clones, approximately 86% of which are singletons.

This rearrangement joins TRBV9 to TRBJ1-1, with D tentatively TRBD1 (5 bases). The source is a man aged 25 to 45 with active or convalescent COVID-19. The sample was peripheral blood. The CDR3 sequence is CASSVEGWGDTEAFF. Here the CDR3 DNA reads TGTGCCAGCAGCGTAGAGGGGTGGGGGGACACTGAAGCTTTCTTT.